This T cell receptor (beta chain) was sequenced for a study of T-cell memory formation after mild COVID-19. Study-level background: For the most part, TCR clusters were specific to one donor.

About this clonotype: The antigen is undetermined.

TCRdb re-called the 5' RACE reads through MiXCR, storing one row per CDR3 protein. The sample has roughly 120,000 distinct CDR3 sequences; roughly 15% are singletons. Whole-study results and caveats: From day 15 to 85, contracting clones were balanced between CD4 and CD8, whereas later expanders leaned toward CD4+. The study found contracting CD4+ clones mainly in CM and EM and contracting CD8+ clones in EMRA.

Germline V lookup: CDR1 SGHTA, CDR2 FQGNSA. The CDR3 loop spans 12 amino acids. V dropped 8 bases and J dropped 7 bases, with 12 bases sitting between them. The TCR sequence derives from an adult woman who had mild COVID-19 (a few samples of this study predate the infection). Cell type and time point are not known. The chain recombines TRBV7-2 with TRBJ1-5; possible D gene TRBD1, 5 bases. The sample consisted of PBMCs or a T cell subset sorted from them (not recorded which). Written as DNA, the CDR3 is TGTGCCAGCGGGGACCCAAACCAGCCCCAGCATTTT. It encodes CASGDPNQPQHF.